Listed below are T cell receptor beta chains from one sample, sequenced in a study of T cells in Graves' hyperthyroidism and ophthalmopathy. TCRdb used MiXCR to reprocess the multiplex PCR reads, holding one entry per CDR3 protein. In the table there are tens of thousands of distinct CDR3 sequences, around 50% of which are singletons. The specimen sequenced was blood. The origin of the receptors is a woman aged 50 to 60 with Graves' hyperthyroidism that later progressed to Graves' ophthalmopathy. CDR3s include the opening cysteine and the closing phenylalanine or tryptophan. The D gene is left open where the match is weak. Where a row states a size, it is once, few, many or the class of an expanded clone; other rows omit it.

V	D	size	J	CDR3	DNA
TRBV9	.	many	TRBJ2-2	CASSVGTINTGELFF	TGTGCCAGCAGCGTAGGGACTATAAACACCGGGGAGCTGTTTTTT
TRBV10-3	TRBD2	many	TRBJ2-5	CAISDTSGGFQYF	TGTGCCATCAGTGATACTAGCGGGGGATTTCAGTACTTC
TRBV20-1	TRBD1	medium-sized	TRBJ2-7	CSASGTGFEQYF	TGCAGTGCGTCCGGGACAGGGTTCGAGCAGTACTTC
TRBV5-5	.	many	TRBJ1-1	CASSWGAVATEAFF	TGTGCCAGCAGCTGGGGGGCAGTGGCCACTGAAGCTTTCTTT
TRBV10-2	.	.	TRBJ2-1	CASSDDSHSYNEQFF	TGCGCCAGCAGCGACGACAGTCACTCCTACAATGAGCAGTTCTTC
TRBV5-1	TRBD2	.	TRBJ2-5	CASSLATSEAYTYQEAQYF	TGCGCCAGCAGCTTGGCCACTAGCGAGGCCTACACGTACCAAGAGGCCCAGTACTTC
TRBV20-1	.	.	TRBJ1-1	CSAAQSGGNTEAFF	TGCAGTGCGGCTCAGTCGGGGGGAAACACTGAAGCTTTCTTT
TRBV27	.	once	TRBJ2-3	CASSYTLGGGNDTDTQYF	TGTGCCAGCAGTTATACCCTTGGGGGCGGGAACGACACAGATACGCAGTATTTT
TRBV6-2/TRBV6-3	.	many	TRBJ2-5	CASTTGQETQYF	TGTGCCAGCACCACAGGGCAAGAGACCCAGTACTTC
TRBV6-1	.	.	TRBJ2-7	CAGLQGLHEQYF	TGTGCCGGCTTGCAGGGGCTACACGAGCAGTACTTC
TRBV5-1	.	.	TRBJ2-3	CASSLDMGRGDTQYF	TGCGCCAGCAGCTTGGACATGGGCCGGGGAGATACGCAGTATTTT
TRBV9	.	.	TRBJ1-6	CASSAQGNSPLHF	TGTGCCAGCAGCGCCCAGGGTAATTCACCCCTCCACTTT
TRBV6-5	TRBD1	.	TRBJ1-6	CASSYGGQPLHF	TGTGCCAGCAGTTACGGGGGACAGCCCCTCCACTTT
TRBV10-2	TRBD1	.	TRBJ2-5	CPSQGAGETQYF	TGCCCCAGTCAGGGGGCGGGCGAGACCCAGTACTTC
TRBV15	.	.	TRBJ1-2	CATSRDGGIYGYTF	TGTGCCACCAGCAGAGATGGGGGTATCTATGGCTACACCTTC
TRBV4-1	.	many	TRBJ1-5	CASSQDRTVLRPQHF	TGCGCCAGCAGCCAAGATCGGACGGTGTTAAGGCCCCAGCATTTT
TRBV29-1	.	many	TRBJ1-1	CSVEGGMNTEAFF	TGCAGCGTTGAAGGGGGGATGAACACTGAAGCTTTCTTT
TRBV5-4	.	many	TRBJ1-2	CASSPYLAGSPYGYTF	TGTGCCAGCAGTCCCTACCTTGCCGGGAGTCCCTATGGCTACACCTTC
TRBV20-1	.	.	TRBJ2-3	CSAGAGDPARSDTQYF	TGCAGTGCGGGCGCAGGGGACCCAGCCAGGTCGGATACGCAGTATTTT
TRBV25-1	.	.	TRBJ1-1	CAGSRRDMNTVAFF	TGTGCCGGCAGTAGGAGGGACATGAACACTGTAGCTTTCTTT
TRBV5-6	TRBD2	many	TRBJ2-5	CASSLIAGVETQYF	TGTGCCAGCAGCTTAATAGCGGGAGTAGAGACCCAGTACTTC
TRBV24-1	TRBD2	medium-sized	TRBJ2-1	CATSDPGLADNEQFF	TGTGCCACCAGTGATCCGGGACTAGCTGACAATGAGCAGTTCTTC
TRBV19	.	many	TRBJ1-5	CASSTNREGAQHF	TGTGCCAGTAGTACTAACCGGGAGGGGGCCCAGCATTTT
TRBV19	.	few	TRBJ2-7	CASEGKGYEQYF	TGTGCCAGTGAGGGAAAAGGCTACGAGCAGTACTTC
TRBV4-3	.	many	TRBJ1-1	CASSQEWGGTEAFF	TGCGCCAGCAGCCAAGAATGGGGGGGTACTGAAGCTTTCTTT
TRBV2	.	.	TRBJ2-3	CANSVVTTDTQYF	TGTGCCAACAGTGTTGTTACAACAGATACGCAGTATTTT
TRBV10-3	.	.	TRBJ2-3	CAISESADGTQYF	TGTGCCATCAGTGAGTCGGCCGACGGAACGCAGTATTTT
TRBV20-1	TRBD1	.	TRBJ1-1	CSATSSTGWNTEAFF	TGCAGTGCTACCTCCTCGACAGGGTGGAACACTGAAGCTTTCTTT
TRBV11-3	.	many	TRBJ2-7	CASSERVTSQYF	TGTGCCAGCAGCGAGCGGGTGACCTCGCAGTACTTC
TRBV7-8	TRBD1	many	TRBJ1-1	CASSLIQGATEAFF	TGTGCCAGCAGCTTAATACAGGGGGCTACTGAAGCTTTCTTT
TRBV29-1	TRBD1	.	TRBJ2-7	CSLDQDRGYEQYF	TGCAGCTTAGACCAGGACAGGGGCTACGAGCAGTACTTC
TRBV6-5	TRBD2	many	TRBJ2-7	CASNSVREGTYEQYF	TGTGCCAGCAATTCGGTCCGGGAGGGTACCTACGAGCAGTACTTC
TRBV5-1	.	many	TRBJ2-1	CASSSDREADEQFF	TGCGCCAGCAGCTCCGACAGGGAGGCAGATGAGCAGTTCTTC